The rows below give T cell receptor beta chains drawn from one sample of a study of shared clonotypes between healthy human individuals. This table comes from immunoSEQ multiplex PCR, and its TCRdb copy is limited to in-frame clones, with some not included. The data show roughly 500,000 clones, about 72% seen once. The sequencing input was PBMCs. Source of these receptors: a middle-aged woman in good health. Some clones in this sample may be carry-over from other donors' samples. Each CDR3 is given with its conserved first and last residue. A D gene is named only where the DNA matches it firmly. Not every row has a clone size; where given, it reads once, few, many or a size class.

TRBJ2-3	TRBV5-1	14	.	.	CASSLRQGVDTQYF	TGCGCCAGCAGCTTGCGCCAGGGTGTGGATACGCAGTATTTT
TRBJ2-3	TRBV5-1	14	few	TRBD1	CASSLEGASDTQYF	TGCGCCAGCAGCTTGGAGGGGGCCTCGGATACGCAGTATTTT
TRBJ2-7	TRBV7-2	16	.	TRBD2	CASSLESGRAAYEQYF	TGTGCCAGCAGCTTAGAAAGCGGGAGGGCCGCCTACGAGCAGTACTTC
TRBJ2-4	TRBV28	18	.	TRBD1	CASNPIGQGGIGLNIQYF	TGTGCCAGCAACCCTATAGGACAGGGTGGTATTGGTTTAAACATTCAGTACTTC
TRBJ2-7	TRBV5-1	15	few	TRBD2	CASSLDLAGVSEQYF	TGCGCCAGCAGCTTGGACCTAGCGGGAGTTTCCGAGCAGTACTTC
TRBJ2-7	TRBV18	14	.	.	CASSPPSRSHEQYF	TGTGCCAGCTCACCACCGTCGAGGTCCCACGAGCAGTACTTC
TRBJ2-3	TRBV7-9	14	.	.	CASRPETEADTQYF	TGTGCCAGCAGGCCCGAGACAGAGGCAGATACGCAGTATTTT
TRBJ2-1	TRBV27	13	.	.	CASSPSNYNEQFF	TGTGCCAGCAGTCCATCAAACTACAATGAGCAGTTCTTC
TRBJ2-1	TRBV6-6	15	.	TRBD2	CASSYRSSGRGEQFF	TGTGCCAGCAGTTACAGGTCTAGCGGGAGAGGTGAGCAGTTCTTC
TRBJ2-1	TRBV18	16	.	TRBD2	CASSPLAGGPVDEQFF	TGTGCCAGCTCACCACTAGCGGGAGGGCCAGTCGATGAGCAGTTCTTC
TRBJ2-5	TRBV5-1	15	.	.	CASSVTSLGGETQYF	TGCGCCAGCAGCGTGACTAGTCTAGGAGGGGAGACCCAGTACTTC
TRBJ1-5	TRBV28	11	.	.	CASNRDQPQHF	TGTGCCAGCAACCGGGATCAGCCCCAGCATTTT
TRBJ2-2	TRBV30	14	.	.	CAWSKGGGTGELFF	TGTGCCTGGAGTAAAGGGGGTGGTACCGGGGAGCTGTTTTTT
TRBJ1-5	TRBV30	14	.	.	CAWSVVGGRQPQHF	TGTGCCTGGAGTGTAGTCGGGGGTCGGCAGCCCCAGCATTTT
TRBJ2-6	TRBV28	17	.	.	CASSPSDSHSGANVLTF	TGTGCCAGCAGTCCATCGGACAGCCACTCTGGGGCCAACGTCCTGACTTTC
TRBJ2-5	TRBV5-1	15	.	.	CASSLAGRGVETQYF	TGCGCCAGCAGCTTGGCGGGGCGGGGTGTCGAGACCCAGTACTTC
TRBJ1-1	TRBV6-5	13	.	.	CASRYRVRAEAFF	TGTGCCAGCAGGTACAGGGTACGGGCTGAAGCTTTCTTT
TRBJ1-2	TRBV28	12	few	TRBD1	CASRQGGYGYTF	TGTGCCAGCAGGCAGGGGGGGTATGGCTACACCTTC
TRBJ2-1	TRBV27	13	once	.	CASSLGVSGEQFF	TGTGCCAGCAGTTTAGGCGTCAGCGGAGAGCAGTTCTTC
TRBJ2-7	TRBV5-4	14	many	TRBD2	CASSSAGKSYEQYF	TGTGCCAGCAGCTCAGCGGGAAAGTCCTACGAGCAGTACTTC
TRBJ1-1	TRBV5-6	11	.	.	CASSLNTEAFF	TGTGCCAGCAGCTTGAACACTGAAGCTTTCTTT
TRBJ1-1	TRBV6-5	16	.	.	CASSYSLLTGNTEAFF	TGTGCCAGCAGTTACTCGCTCCTGACCGGGAACACTGAAGCTTTCTTT
TRBJ2-1	TRBV7-6	16	.	TRBD2	CASSLEDGGRGNEQFF	TGTGCCAGCAGCTTAGAGGATGGCGGGAGGGGAAATGAGCAGTTCTTC
TRBJ1-1	TRBV7-3	13	.	.	CASSLAEGTEAFF	TGTGCCAGCAGCTTAGCCGAGGGCACTGAAGCTTTCTTT
TRBJ1-2	TRBV11-1	16	once	.	CASSLESGRTAYGYTF	TGTGCCAGCAGCTTAGAGTCTGGCAGAACCGCCTATGGCTACACCTTC
TRBJ2-2	TRBV30	17	.	TRBD2	CAWSVGWTSGRLGELFF	TGTGCCTGGAGTGTAGGATGGACTAGCGGGAGGTTAGGGGAGCTGTTTTTT
TRBJ2-1	TRBV5-4	13	.	.	CASGHRAGDEQFF	TGTGCCAGCGGCCATCGGGCTGGGGATGAGCAGTTCTTC
TRBJ2-7	TRBV4-2	15	few	.	CASSQALQTTYEQYF	TGTGCCAGCAGCCAAGCGCTTCAGACTACCTACGAGCAGTACTTC
TRBJ2-2	TRBV2	13	.	TRBD1	CARGTANTGELFF	TGTGCCAGAGGGACAGCGAACACCGGGGAGCTGTTTTTT
TRBJ2-1	TRBV7-9	17	.	.	CASSPNPGSSLYNEQFF	TGTGCCAGCAGCCCCAACCCAGGTAGCAGCCTTTACAATGAGCAGTTCTTC
TRBJ1-3	TRBV29-1	13	.	TRBD1	CSVRGASGNTIYF	TGCAGTGTCAGGGGGGCTTCTGGAAACACCATATATTTT
TRBJ2-5	TRBV9	16	many	.	CASSVRSGGGDPTQYF	TGTGCCAGCAGCGTAAGATCCGGGGGCGGTGACCCGACCCAGTACTTC
TRBJ1-4	TRBV9	15	few	.	CASSVVGRPNEKLFF	TGTGCCAGCAGCGTAGTCGGGCGGCCGAATGAAAAACTGTTTTTT
TRBJ2-4	TRBV5-1	16	.	TRBD1	CASSQPPGQGINIQYF	TGCGCCAGCAGCCAACCACCGGGACAGGGTATTAACATTCAGTACTTC
TRBJ1-2	TRBV10-1	13	once	.	CASSESGRYGYTF	TGCGCCAGCAGTGAGTCTGGACGCTATGGCTACACCTTC
TRBJ1-1	TRBV11-2	12	.	.	CASSLDSAEAFF	TGTGCCAGCAGCCTGGACAGCGCCGAAGCTTTCTTT